This T cell receptor beta chain was observed in a study of T cells in Graves' hyperthyroidism and ophthalmopathy (dated by TCRdb to about 2019). With regard to the full study: Peripheral blood was collected at initial diagnosis, before any treatment. An independent validation cohort of 18 to 20 hyperthyroidism patients and some 15 patients who later progressed to ophthalmopathy tested prospective prediction of ophthalmopathy. To identify distinguishing TCR V-J signatures, a discovery cohort of around 100 patients was used, comprising some 43 with Graves' ophthalmopathy and 57 with stable Graves' hyperthyroidism. Thyroid tissue and blood T-cell repertoires from six Graves' hyperthyroidism patients were also compared in the study. After blood sampling, hyperthyroidism patients were treated with methimazole at a starting dose of 30 mg daily, and ophthalmopathy patients were treated with high-dose intravenous methylprednisolone. The 95 to 100 discovery patients were randomly divided into training and test sets at a 7:3 ratio. The paper reports TCR Vbeta CDR3 sequencing of approximately 130 peripheral blood samples: approximately 41 ophthalmopathy, under 85 hyperthyroidism and approximately 17 progressor patients. General conclusions and limits of the study: Ophthalmopathy was separated from stable hyperthyroidism by a 13 V-J signature model, with about 88% sensitivity and 81% to 82% specificity obtained in cross-validation and 80%/75% obtained in testing. No statistical method was used to set the sample size in advance, and investigators knew the group allocation. Most expanded thyroid clonotypes (frequency above 0.001) were also detected in blood, a finding suggesting that blood repertoires may reflect thyroid immune responses. During validation, the model predicted progression to ophthalmopathy a median of around 7 months ahead of onset, with around 71% sensitivity and 72% to 85% specificity.

Amplification of TCR beta CDR3 regions was carried out from RNA transcripts. The TCR CDR3 was subjected to a first round of RT-PCR using the HTBI primer set and the Qiagen OneStep RT-PCR kit. Libraries were constructed in a second round of multiplex PCR, after which size selection and purification were performed. The libraries were sequenced on an Illumina HiSeq2000 using paired-end 100 bp reads. The authors' analysis ran thus. Raw data were processed with SOAPnuke, discarding reads with adapters, uncalled bases, mean Phred below 15, or no exact constant-primer or identifier match. COPE v1.2.5 was used to merge the high-quality paired reads, and each unique nucleotide sequence was defined as a clonotype. Clonotypes were aligned to IMGT TRBV, TRBD and TRBJ reference segments using MiTCR v1.1. Only V-J combinations with frequency above 0.0001, covering approximately 99% of repertoires, were analysed. The TCS score was defined as the ratio of F50 (clonal expansion) to E x V (chaos), calculated using BLOSUM62-based TCRdist between CDR3 peptides within each V-J. Welch's t-statistics and random forest reduced roughly 540 V-J features to around 14, which were used in a naive Bayes classifier (R e1071). Using fastp at Q25 and MiXCR, TCRdb reprocessed the public reads and kept productive beta chains. Rows are unified per CDR3 protein, each entry keeping the most common DNA and genes. It is TCRdb's table, rather than the study itself, that gives the V and J calls and clone size. The sample profile shows around 420,000 distinct CDR3 sequences; roughly 13% of them were found once. The ten biggest clones cover roughly 4.8% of the sample.

In its sample, this clonotype was seen once. Its antigen remains unidentified. A much bigger clone sits one base away, suggesting this may be a read error. Stable Graves' hyperthyroidism was defined as the absence of progression to ophthalmopathy over 18 months of follow-up. Hyperthyroidism patients were newly diagnosed, with disease duration under 2 months, and aged 18 to 65 years. The study excluded patients with uncontrolled infections, other autoimmune diseases, pregnancy or lactation. Diagnoses were based on clinical symptoms, serum thyroxine and TRAb, thyroid ultrasound and orbital computed tomography. PBMCs were separated from over 9 ml of fresh peripheral blood using Ficoll-Paque density gradient centrifugation. Total RNA was extracted using Trizol reagent, and RNA quality was assessed on an Agilent 2100 Bioanalyzer. Based on the germline V gene (reference sequence), the CDR1 and CDR2 sequences are GTSNPN and SVGIG. The CDR3 sequence holds 15 residues, the cysteine and phenylalanine included. The only DNA kept is the CDR3, 45 bases in frame from the first base.

The sample consisted of blood. The receptor was derived from a woman between 18 and 29 years old with Graves' hyperthyroidism. This receptor chain uses TRBV30 and TRBJ2-2, with TRBD2 tentatively as D gene (5 bases match). The sequenced DNA is TGTGCCTGGAGTGTTAGAAATCTAGAAACCGGGGAGCCGTTTTTT. It specifies CAWSVRNLETGEPFF.